The rows below give T cell receptor beta chains drawn from one sample of a study of OX40 agonist ivuxolimab in advanced cancers. The protocol was immunoSEQ multiplex PCR, while the TCRdb copy is restricted to in-frame clones and leaves out a portion. The repertoire holds 36,000 or so clones, around 77% seen once, with around a fifth in the top ten. The sequences come from CD4+ or CD8+ T cells sorted from blood, collected in a trial of the OX40 agonist ivuxolimab. The receptors shown here come from an adult with an advanced solid tumor such as melanoma, head and neck, liver or kidney cancer. CDR3s include the opening cysteine and the closing phenylalanine or tryptophan.

>TRBV6-5
CASSYSEGDTQYF
>TRBV28
CASSLHYVGLRSSYEQYF
>TRBV27
CASSPLGTIRGGYTF
>TRBV19
CASRAGRDTGELFF
>TRBV29-1
CSVEDPSEGGTQYF
>TRBV28
CASSFIQGGPAYEQYF
>TRBV28
CASSSPGGQGDTQYF
>TRBV6-1
CASSVRGTEAFF
>TRBV7-8
CASSPPRTVYEQYF
>TRBV7-2
CASSPEDRGHVDTEAFF
>TRBV19
CASSIAADTASENTEAFF
>TRBV28
CASTFAPHYEQYF
>TRBV13
CASSLSREGTDTQYF
>TRBV7-9
CASSPTGSWGETQYF
>TRBV7-8
CASSTSSGGFYNEQFF
>TRBV15
CATSRGVGALHTEAFF
>TRBV5-1
CASSETEGTATNEKLFF
>TRBV9
CASSVGGGSGNEQFF